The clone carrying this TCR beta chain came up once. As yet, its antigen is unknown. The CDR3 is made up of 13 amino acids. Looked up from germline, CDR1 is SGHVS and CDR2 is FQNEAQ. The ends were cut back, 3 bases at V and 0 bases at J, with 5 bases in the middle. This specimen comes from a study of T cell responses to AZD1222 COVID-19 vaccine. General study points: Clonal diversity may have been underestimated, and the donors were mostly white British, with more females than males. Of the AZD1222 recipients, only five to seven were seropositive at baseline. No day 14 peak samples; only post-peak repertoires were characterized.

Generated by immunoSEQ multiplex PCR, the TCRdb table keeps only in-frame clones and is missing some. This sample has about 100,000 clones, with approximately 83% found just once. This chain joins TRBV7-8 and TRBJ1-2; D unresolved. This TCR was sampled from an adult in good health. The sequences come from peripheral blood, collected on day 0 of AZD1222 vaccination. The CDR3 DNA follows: TGTGCCAGCAGCTTTGACCCTAACTATGGCTACACCTTC. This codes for CASSFDPNYGYTF.